This TCR beta chain is drawn from a study of CD8 T cells in Susac syndrome. Whole-study results and caveats: The relatively small number of individuals in the TCR sequencing and HLA analysis was acknowledged by the study.

Germline V gene data show CDR1 as SEHNR and CDR2 as FQNEAQ (reference sequence). The CDR3 runs 14 residues. Trimming took 4 bases from V and 4 from J; bases not matched to a gene: 4. A remark on this clonotype: What it binds is unknown.

Sequencing of TCR beta covered CD8+ and CD4+ T cells obtained from blood. TEMRA cells were enriched by FACS, and CD4+ and CD8+ T cells were negatively isolated. A quantity of roughly 0.5 to 1 ug RNA underwent reverse transcription using random hexamers. By means of immunoSEQ multiplex PCR, TCR beta CDR3 spanning 54 Vbeta and 13 Jbeta underwent amplification. MiXCR was run by TCRdb on the immunoSEQ multiplex PCR reads, yielding one entry per CDR3 protein. In the table there are roughly 200,000 distinct CDR3 sequences, approximately 96% of which are singletons. Sequencing was performed on CD8+ T cells from PBMCs. The receptor was derived from a human donor with multiple sclerosis. This sequence joins TRBV7-9 and TRBJ2-5; 9 nucleotides line up with TRBD1. The CDR3 sequence: CASSSRDRAETQYF. CDR3 sequence (DNA): TGTGCCAGCAGCTCCCGGGACAGGGCAGAGACCCAGTACTTC.